What follows are 3 T cell receptor beta chains derived from one specimen sequenced in a study of shared clonotypes between healthy human individuals. The table came from immunoSEQ multiplex PCR; TCRdb's copy has only in-frame clones and leaves some out. This sample yields around 100,000 clones, of which about 67% are seen a single time; over 20% belongs to the top ten. Sequenced input: memory CD8+ T cells sorted from blood. This sample's subset: CD45RO+ cells pooled with CCR7-negative TemRA cells. The receptors here all came from a woman aged 25 to 39 in good health.

The gene calls are TRBV25-1 and TRBJ1-4; a weak D match, TRBD1 (6 bases). Germline CDR1 and CDR2: MGHDK and SYGVNS. This CDR3 spans 16 amino acids. The ends were cut back, 1 base at V and 3 bases at J, with 12 bases in the middle. CDR3 loop: CASSEWGRGPNEKLFF. The CDR3 DNA reads as TGTGCCAGCAGTGAATGGGGGCGCGGGCCTAATGAAAAACTGTTTTTT.

This chain uses TRBV6-1 with TRBJ1-1, with 7 bases identical to TRBD1. The CDR3 has 14 amino acids. Germline CDR1 is MNHNS and CDR2 is SASEGT. V lost 6 bases, J lost 4 bases, and 8 bases stayed unmatched. The CDR3 is CASRTGPGGTEAFF. In nucleotides, the CDR3 is TGTGCCAGCAGGACTGGGCCAGGGGGCACTGAAGCTTTCTTT.

This rearrangement joins TRBV21-1 to TRBJ2-3. TRBV21-1 is recorded as a pseudogene. The CDR3 sequence is 18 residues long. CDR3 sequence reads: CASSRKGNHRDRTDTQYF. In DNA, the CDR3 is TGTGCCAGCAGCAGAAAGGGGAATCATCGGGACCGCACAGATACGCAGTATTTT.